The 8 T cell receptor beta chains reported below all come from one sample, sequenced in a study of beta chain features in type 1 diabetes. General study points: For Type 1 diabetes patients, all four CD4+ subsets carried TCRB CDR3s that were moderately but significantly shorter.

Every bit of the isolated RNA underwent reverse transcription, so sequencing read expressed TCRB transcripts. Only in-frame clones appear in the TCRdb table, and some are missing; sequencing was by immunoSEQ multiplex PCR. The sample holds about 710,000 clones, more than 13% seen once. Their specific antigens are unknown. The specimen sequenced was naive CD4+ T cells from blood. The source of these receptors is a man between 18 and 35 years old with type 1 diabetes.

The chain has TRBV4-1 and TRBJ1-1; no reliable D call. With 0 bases removed from V and 10 bases from J, the gap between germline ends came to 18 bases. This CDR3 spans 15 amino acids. In germline, CDR1 is MGHRA, CDR2 YSYEKL. CDR3 sequence (DNA): TGCGCCAGCAGCCAAGAGCCCCGTCCCCTGGCAGGAGCTTTCTTT. Encoded protein: CASSQEPRPLAGAFF.

V and J are TRBV20-1 and TRBJ1-6; D remains ambiguous. Germline lookup yields CDR1 DFQATT and CDR2 SNEGSKA (reference sequence). Between the trimmed V and J ends, which lost 3 bases and 10 bases, there was a span of 7 bases. CDR3 size: 11 residues. The CDR3 DNA reads as TGCAGTGCTAGTAGGACCTCACCCCTCCACTTT. Translation gives CSASRTSPLHF.

V is TRBV7-9 and J is TRBJ1-6, with D perhaps matching TRBD1 (5 bases). Germline CDR1 and CDR2: SEHNR and FQNEAQ (reference sequence). This CDR3 is 15 amino acids long. V lost 11 bases and J lost 4, with 18 bases in between. CDR3 DNA: TGTGCCTCATGCCCGGGTCCAGGGTATAATTCACCCCTCCACTTT. Its translation is CASCPGPGYNSPLHF.

The genes are TRBV19 and TRBJ2-7; TRBD1 aligns across 9 bases. V gave up 5 bases and J gave up 2 bases; unmatched junction bases: 4. The CDR3 covers 14 residues. In germline, CDR1 is LNHDA, CDR2 SQIVND (reference sequence). CDR3 coding DNA: TGTGCCAGTAGTCTCGGGACAGGGCCCTACGAGCAGTACTTC. Protein: CASSLGTGPYEQYF.

The genes are TRBV5-1 and TRBJ2-1, with D tentatively TRBD1 (5 bases). The CDR3 contains 16 residues. V was pared by 0 bases and J by 8 bases, with 18 bases between. Germline CDR1 reads SGHRS; CDR2 reads YFSETQ. CDR3 region: CASSLERRGAYYEQFF. DNA of the CDR3: TGCGCCAGCAGCTTGGAGAGAAGGGGTGCCTATTATGAGCAGTTCTTC.

The rearrangement joins TRBV7-2 to TRBJ2-3; a weak D match, TRBD2 (5 bases). The CDR3 has 16 residues. Germline V CDR1 and CDR2: SGHTA, FQGNSA. Trimming took 2 bases from V and 3 from J, leaving 15 bases between them. The CDR3 DNA follows: TGTGCCAGCAGCTTAAAATTAGTCGGAGGTACAGATACGCAGTATTTT. It specifies CASSLKLVGGTDTQYF.

The genes are TRBV27 and TRBJ1-6; D remains ambiguous. V was clipped by 2 bases and J by 7 bases, with 9 bases between them. From germline, CDR1 is MNHEY and CDR2 SMNVEV (reference sequence). The CDR3 consists of 14 residues. The CDR3 nucleotides are TGTGCCAGCAGTTTAAGTTTGGGGAATTCACCCCTCCACTTT. It specifies CASSLSLGNSPLHF.

With respect to this clone: Sequence at one end of the junction differs from germline and may be a read error. The chain couples TRBV19 to TRBJ1-1, with TRBD1 matching 7 bases. Germline V gives CDR1 LNHDA, CDR2 SQIVND (reference sequence). CDR3 length: 19 amino acids. The CDR3 reads CARSIITGALRSLNTEAFF. CDR3 DNA: TGTGCCAGAAGTATCATCACAGGGGCCCTCAGGTCCCTTAACACTGAAGCTTTCTTT.